This T cell receptor (beta chain) derives from a study of blood T cell repertoires in COVID-19. Looking at the study overall: Samples representing acute and convalescent COVID-19 were sourced from the United States, Italy and Spain.

Deletions cut 8 bases from V and 7 bases from J, with 18 bases between. Germline CDR1 reads KGHSH; CDR2 reads LQKENI. This CDR3 region has 14 residues. Original processing methods: Quantification of nucleated cells was approximated via reference gene primer amplification. The data were produced by immunoSEQ multiplex PCR, yet TCRdb's version contains in-frame clones alone and is incomplete. That table is the source of V, J and clone size, and D and trimming were worked out from the DNA. The sample contains roughly 250,000 clones, 65% to 90% of which appear only once. The origin of this receptor is a woman aged 60-75 years with active or convalescent COVID-19. The chain joins TRBV18 to TRBJ2-1; possible D gene TRBD2, 6 bases. The sequencing sample was made of peripheral blood. The CDR3 nucleotides are TGTGCCAGCAACAACTTACGAGGGAGGAATGAGCAGTTCTTC. Its translation: CASNNLRGRNEQFF.